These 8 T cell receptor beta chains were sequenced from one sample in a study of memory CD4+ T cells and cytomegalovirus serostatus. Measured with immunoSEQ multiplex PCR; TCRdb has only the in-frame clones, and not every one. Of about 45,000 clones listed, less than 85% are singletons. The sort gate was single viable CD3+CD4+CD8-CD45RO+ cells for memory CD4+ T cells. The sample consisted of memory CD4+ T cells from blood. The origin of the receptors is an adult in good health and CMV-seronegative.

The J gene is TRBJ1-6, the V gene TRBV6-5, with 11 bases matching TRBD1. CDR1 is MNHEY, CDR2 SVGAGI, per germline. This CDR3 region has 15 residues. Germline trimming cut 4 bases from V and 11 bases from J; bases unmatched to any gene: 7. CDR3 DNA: TGTGCCAGCAGTTCGAGGACAGGGGGCATGGCACCCCTCCACTTT. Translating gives CASSSRTGGMAPLHF.

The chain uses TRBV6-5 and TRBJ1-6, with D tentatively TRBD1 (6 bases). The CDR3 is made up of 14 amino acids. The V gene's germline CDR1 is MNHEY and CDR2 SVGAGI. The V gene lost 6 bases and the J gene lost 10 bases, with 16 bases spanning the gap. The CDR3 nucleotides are TGTGCCAGCAGGTCCTCAGGGGAATACTCACCCCTCCACTTT. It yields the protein CASRSSGEYSPLHF.

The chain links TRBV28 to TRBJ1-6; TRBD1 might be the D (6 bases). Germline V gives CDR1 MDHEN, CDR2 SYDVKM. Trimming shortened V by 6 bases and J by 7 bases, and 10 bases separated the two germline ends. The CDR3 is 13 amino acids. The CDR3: CASRPTGNSPLHF. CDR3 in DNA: TGTGCCAGCAGACCAACAGGGAATTCACCCCTCCACTTT. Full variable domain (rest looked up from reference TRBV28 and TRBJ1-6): DVKVTQSSRYLVKRTGEKVFLECVQDMDHENMFWYRQDPGLGLRLIYFSYDVKMKEKGDIPEGYSVSREKKERFSLILESASTNQTSMYLCASRPTGNSPLHFGNGTRLTVT.

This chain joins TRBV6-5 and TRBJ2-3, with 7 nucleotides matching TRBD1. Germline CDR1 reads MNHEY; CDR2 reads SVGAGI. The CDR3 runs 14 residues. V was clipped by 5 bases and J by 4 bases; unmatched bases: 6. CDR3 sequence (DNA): TGTGCCAGCAGTGCGAGGGGGCTGGCAGATACGCAGTATTTT. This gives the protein CASSARGLADTQYF.

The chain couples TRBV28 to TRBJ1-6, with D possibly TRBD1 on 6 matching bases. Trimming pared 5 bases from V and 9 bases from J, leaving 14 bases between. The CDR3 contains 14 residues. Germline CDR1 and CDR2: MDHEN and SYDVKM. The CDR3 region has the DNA TGTGCCAGCAGTCCACAGGGTATAACTTCACCCCTCCACTTT. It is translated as CASSPQGITSPLHF. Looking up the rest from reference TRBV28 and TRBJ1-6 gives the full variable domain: DVKVTQSSRYLVKRTGEKVFLECVQDMDHENMFWYRQDPGLGLRLIYFSYDVKMKEKGDIPEGYSVSREKKERFSLILESASTNQTSMYLCASSPQGITSPLHFGNGTRLTVT.

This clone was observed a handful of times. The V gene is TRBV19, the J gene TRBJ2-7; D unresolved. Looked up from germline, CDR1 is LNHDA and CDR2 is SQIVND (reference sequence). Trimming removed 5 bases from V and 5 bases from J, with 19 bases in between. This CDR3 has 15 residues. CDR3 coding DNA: TGTGCCAGTAGTCCTTTGGGCCCGAAAAGCGACGAGCAGTACTTC. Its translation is CASSPLGPKSDEQYF.

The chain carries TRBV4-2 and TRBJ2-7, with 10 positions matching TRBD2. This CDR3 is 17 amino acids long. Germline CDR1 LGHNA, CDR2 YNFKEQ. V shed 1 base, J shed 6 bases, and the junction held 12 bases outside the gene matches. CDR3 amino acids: CASSQVSLSSGGGEQYF. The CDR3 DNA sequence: TGTGCCAGCAGCCAAGTTTCCCTCTCTAGCGGGGGAGGCGAGCAGTACTTC.

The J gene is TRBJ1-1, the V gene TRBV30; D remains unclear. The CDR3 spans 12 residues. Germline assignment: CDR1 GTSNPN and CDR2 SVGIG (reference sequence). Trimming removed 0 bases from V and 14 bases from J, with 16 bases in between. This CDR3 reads CAWSVVKGTVFF. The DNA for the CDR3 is TGTGCCTGGAGTGTTGTAAAGGGAACAGTGTTCTTT.